This passage covers 27 T cell receptor beta chains from one sample sequenced in a study of cytomegalovirus exposure and HLA in healthy donors. Primers included in the PCR were 60 Vbeta and 13 Jbeta primers. Clones were sequenced by immunoSEQ multiplex PCR, and TCRdb holds only the in-frame ones, with some missing. The data show approximately 140,000 clones, roughly 78% seen once. The sample was PBMCs. These TCRs come from a young man in good health and CMV-seropositive.

The chain has TRBV27 and TRBJ2-7; D might be TRBD2 (6 bases). Trimming removed 2 bases from V and 0 bases from J, with 17 bases in between. Looked up from germline, CDR1 is MNHEY and CDR2 is SMNVEV (reference sequence). CDR3 length equals 17 residues. CDR3 sequence (DNA): TGTGCCAGCAGTTTAAACGCCCTGGGTAGCGGCTCCTACGAGCAGTACTTC. Amino acid sequence: CASSLNALGSGSYEQYF.

The rearrangement joins TRBV9 to TRBJ2-7, with 7 bases identical to TRBD1. Trimming cost V 0 bases and J 7 bases; bases outside gene matches: 10. Germline V gives CDR1 SGDLS, CDR2 YYNGEE. This CDR3 has 15 residues. The DNA of the CDR3 is TGTGCCAGCAGCGTAGAGTCTATGGAACAGGGGGAGCAGTACTTC. Protein sequence: CASSVESMEQGEQYF.

Only one count was recorded for this clone. The CDR3 region is CASSRTAGGWNQETQYF. The CDR3 DNA reads as TGTGCCAGTAGTCGAACCGCGGGAGGGTGGAACCAAGAGACCCAGTACTTC. This chain joins TRBV19 and TRBJ2-5, with TRBD2 matching 9 bases. V lost 5 bases to trimming and J lost 0 bases; unmatched junction nucleotides: 10. The length of the CDR3 is 17 residues. The germline V gene encodes CDR1 LNHDA and CDR2 SQIVND (reference sequence). The whole variable domain, filled in from reference TRBV19 and TRBJ2-5, reads DGGITQSPKYLFRKEGQNVTLSCEQNLNHDAMYWYRQDPGQGLRLIYYSQIVNDFQKGDIAEGYSVSREKKESFPLTVTSAQKNPTAFYLCASSRTAGGWNQETQYFGPGTRLLVL.

V and J are TRBV7-9 and TRBJ2-5, with 9 bases lining up with TRBD2. Germline CDR1 reads SEHNR; CDR2 reads FQNEAQ (reference sequence). This CDR3 comprises 16 residues. J was trimmed by 1 base and V by 3 bases; bases with no gene match: 6. The CDR3 DNA reads TGTGCCAGCAGCTTTAGGGTTAGCGGGAGCCAAGAGACCCAGTACTTC. Translated: CASSFRVSGSQETQYF.

This clone appeared once. The rearrangement uses TRBV7-9 and TRBJ2-3, with TRBD2 matching over 10 bases. CDR3 length: 14 residues. Germline CDR1 is SEHNR and CDR2 is FQNEAQ (reference sequence). With V trimmed by 8 bases and J by 1 base, 3 bases remained unmatched. As DNA, the CDR3 is TGTGCCAGCGAGCTAGCGGGAGGCACAGATACGCAGTATTTT. This encodes CASELAGGTDTQYF.

The chain is built from TRBV7-8 and TRBJ2-3; a possible D gene is TRBD2 (7 bases). V gave up 6 bases and J gave up 0 bases, with 16 bases separating them. The germline gives CDR1 SGHVS, CDR2 FQNEAQ. The length of the CDR3 is 16 residues. The CDR3 DNA follows: TGTGCCAGCAGAGGGGGGGTAGCGCAGAGCACAGATACGCAGTATTTT. Amino acid sequence: CASRGGVAQSTDTQYF.

This chain connects TRBV27 to TRBJ1-2; D is perhaps TRBD1 (5 bases). CDR1 is MNHEY and CDR2 is SMNVEV in the germline V gene (reference sequence). The CDR3 length is 15 residues. The V and J ends lost 5 bases and 3 bases respectively, with 16 bases between them. DNA of the CDR3: TGTGCCAGCAGTCCCTGGGGGGGGGAGGACTATGGCTACACCTTC. It is translated as CASSPWGGEDYGYTF.

The CDR3 bases are TGTGCCAGCAGTTTCTACAGGGGGAGCTATGGCTACACCTTC. It translates to CASSFYRGSYGYTF. V is TRBV28 and J is TRBJ1-2; TRBD1 matches 8 bases. The CDR3 length is 14 residues. Germline V gene sequence: CDR1 MDHEN, CDR2 SYDVKM. Trimming took 3 bases from V and 4 from J; bases not matched to a gene: 4.

The chain has TRBV2 and TRBJ1-1, with a weak D call TRBD1 (5 bases). Germline CDR1 reads SNHLY; CDR2 reads FYNNEI. V was trimmed by 4 bases and J by 8 bases, leaving 14 bases between them. The length of the CDR3 is 13 residues. The CDR3: CASSGQSSEEAFF. In nucleotides, the CDR3 is TGTGCCAGCAGTGGACAGAGTTCGGAGGAAGCTTTCTTT. The complete variable domain, with remaining parts taken from reference TRBV2 and TRBJ1-1, reads EPEVTQTPSHQVTQMGQEVILRCVPISNHLYFYWYRQILGQKVEFLVSFYNNEISEKSEIFDDQFSVERPDGSNFTLKIRSTKLEDSAMYFCASSGQSSEEAFFGQGTRLTVV.

This clone was observed a single time. The CDR3, as DNA: TGTGCCAGCAGTCCCGGGACTTCCTACAATGAGCAGTTCTTC. This gives the protein CASSPGTSYNEQFF. The genes are TRBV7-9 and TRBJ2-1; maybe TRBD2 (6 bases). The length of the CDR3 is 14 residues. Germline V gives CDR1 SEHNR, CDR2 FQNEAQ (reference sequence). Trimming pared 6 bases from V and 1 base from J, leaving 10 bases between.

The chain links TRBV5-1 to TRBJ2-7, with 8 bases aligning to TRBD2. V gave up 0 bases and J gave up 1 base; unmatched junction bases: 6. CDR1 and CDR2 (germline): SGHRS, YFSETQ. The CDR3 runs 16 residues. CDR3 DNA: TGCGCCAGCAGCTTGGCTAGCGGGTCCCGGTCCTACGAGCAGTACTTC. It yields the protein CASSLASGSRSYEQYF.

The V call is TRBV19, the J call TRBJ2-4, with D perhaps TRBD2 (5 bases). This CDR3 spans 15 amino acids. Trimming cost V 5 bases and J 3 bases, with 14 bases left between them. Per the germline V gene, CDR1 is LNHDA and CDR2 is SQIVND (reference sequence). CDR3 DNA: TGTGCCAGTAGTTGGGGAGACTACGGCAAAAACATTCAGTACTTC. It encodes CASSWGDYGKNIQYF.

The chain uses TRBV2 and TRBJ2-7, with a weak D call TRBD2 (6 bases). The CDR3 is 15 residues long. V lost 8 bases, J lost 1 base, and 18 bases lay in between. The germline gives CDR1 SNHLY, CDR2 FYNNEI. CDR3 sequence (DNA): TGTGCCAGCCTCAAAGGGACTTCTCTTTCCTACGAGCAGTACTTC. Protein: CASLKGTSLSYEQYF. Full variable domain (remainder filled in from reference TRBV2 and TRBJ2-7): EPEVTQTPSHQVTQMGQEVILRCVPISNHLYFYWYRQILGQKVEFLVSFYNNEISEKSEIFDDQFSVERPDGSNFTLKIRSTKLEDSAMYFCASLKGTSLSYEQYFGPGTRLTVT.

The V call is TRBV6-1, the J call TRBJ2-5; D is perhaps TRBD2 (6 bases). V lost 8 bases to trimming and J lost 2 bases, with 15 bases between them. Germline V gene sequence: CDR1 MNHNS, CDR2 SASEGT. This CDR3 is 14 amino acids long. For the CDR3, the DNA is TGTGCCAGCGCGGGATCTTGGGGGCAAGAGACCCAGTACTTC. Translating gives CASAGSWGQETQYF.

This clone was found a few times. This chain joins TRBV25-1 and TRBJ2-1; D gene ambiguous. V was trimmed by 0 bases and J by 9 bases, leaving 6 bases between them. Germline V gives CDR1 MGHDK, CDR2 SYGVNS. CDR3 length: 12 residues. In nucleotides, the CDR3 is TGTGCCAGCAGTGAATACCGCAGTGAGCAGTTCTTC. Protein: CASSEYRSEQFF.

This chain links TRBV27 with TRBJ1-3, with D unresolved. Trimming pared 8 bases from V and 1 base from J, leaving 15 bases between. The V gene's germline CDR1 is MNHEY and CDR2 SMNVEV (reference sequence). There are 15 residues in the CDR3. The CDR3 reads CASPPPRRSGNTIYF. The DNA for the CDR3 is TGTGCCAGCCCCCCGCCCCGGCGGTCTGGAAACACCATATATTTT.

The J gene is TRBJ2-1, the V gene TRBV5-1; TRBD1 matches at 12 bases. With V trimmed by 4 bases and J by 1 base, 12 bases remained unmatched. Per the germline V gene, CDR1 is SGHRS and CDR2 is YFSETQ. The CDR3 totals 19 residues. CDR3 sequence reads: CASSPRGTGGAGSYNEQFF. In DNA form, the CDR3 reads TGCGCCAGCAGCCCGAGGGGGACAGGGGGCGCCGGATCCTACAATGAGCAGTTCTTC.

About this clone: The germline gene is not matched at one end of the junction; a read error may be the cause. CDR3 DNA sequence: TGTGCCAGCAGTTTGAGAGGGCGGGCATTGCTCTTC. Protein product: CASSLRGRALLF. The chain joins TRBV28 to TRBJ1-2; D not certain. The CDR3 length is 12 residues. The V gene's germline CDR1 is MDHEN and CDR2 SYDVKM.

The V gene is TRBV7-2, the J gene TRBJ2-1, with TRBD2 matching 8 bases. V lost 4 bases and J lost 4; bases outside the gene matches: 6. Germline V lookup: CDR1 SGHTA, CDR2 FQGNSA. The CDR3 is 15 amino acids. CDR3: CASSSTASGYNEQFF. The CDR3 DNA reads TGTGCCAGCAGCTCGACGGCTAGCGGGTACAATGAGCAGTTCTTC.

This clone was counted a single time. The rearrangement joins TRBV5-1 to TRBJ1-2; D is ambiguous. V was pared by 0 bases and J by 4 bases, with 13 bases between. The CDR3 spans 15 residues. Germline V gives CDR1 SGHRS, CDR2 YFSETQ. The CDR3 nucleotides read TGCGCCAGCAGCTTGGCGGGAGGGTTGGGCTATGGCTACACCTTC. Amino acid sequence: CASSLAGGLGYGYTF.

The V and J genes are TRBV6-5 and TRBJ2-7, with D possibly TRBD2 on 5 matching bases. The length of the CDR3 is 11 residues. The V end was cut by 9 bases, the J end by 3 bases, with 9 bases between. Per germline, CDR1 MNHEY and CDR2 SVGAGI. CDR3 DNA: TGTGCCAGTGGACGGGACTACGAGCAGTACTTC. It encodes CASGRDYEQYF.

The chain is built from TRBV6-4 and TRBJ1-2; TRBD1 matches at 9 bases. The CDR3 covers 16 residues. Losses at the gene ends were 5 bases for V and 3 bases for J; bases not matched to a gene: 10. Germline CDR1 is MRHNA and CDR2 is SNTAGT. The CDR3 coding sequence is TGTGCCAGCAGTAAGGTAATAGGGACAGGGCACTATGGCTACACCTTC. Translation gives CASSKVIGTGHYGYTF.

The rearrangement uses TRBV2 and TRBJ1-5, with D uncertain. This CDR3 is built from 12 residues. V lost 6 bases, J lost 11 bases, and 14 bases lay in between. CDR1 is SNHLY, CDR2 FYNNEI, per germline. In DNA form, the CDR3 reads TGTGCCAGCAGACGACGGAGAGAGACCCAGCATTTT. Translated, it gives CASRRRRETQHF.

The V and J genes are TRBV10-2 and TRBJ2-7; 10 bases match TRBD1. This CDR3 region has 15 residues. Trimming took 0 bases from V and 5 from J; bases not matched to a gene: 4. Germline assignment: CDR1 WSHSY and CDR2 SAAADI. DNA for the CDR3: TGCGCCAGCAGTGAGTCAGGTGGGACAGGGGACGAGCAGTACTTC. It codes for CASSESGGTGDEQYF.

J is TRBJ1-5 and V is TRBV4-2; D is uncertain. CDR1 is LGHNA and CDR2 is YNFKEQ in the germline V gene. CDR3 length: 16 amino acids. V gave up 0 bases and J gave up 0 bases, with 9 bases separating them. CDR3 DNA sequence: TGTGCCAGCAGCCAAGATGTTCCCATTAGCAATCAGCCCCAGCATTTT. The encoded protein is CASSQDVPISNQPQHF.

This sequence joins TRBV6-1 and TRBJ2-5; 10 bases are a match to TRBD1. The J call is in doubt because the DNA end fits TRBJ2-7 better. The CDR3 loop spans 15 amino acids. From germline, CDR1 is MNHNS and CDR2 SASEGT. This chain's CDR3 is CASSAGTGVYFEQYF. The CDR3 DNA reads as TGTGCCAGCAGTGCCGGGACAGGGGTTTATTTCGAGCAGTACTTC.

The CDR3 region has the DNA TGTGCCAGCAGGCGGACAAAGAACACTGAAGCTTTCTTT. It encodes CASRRTKNTEAFF. V and J are TRBV6-5 and TRBJ1-1; D perhaps matches TRBD1 (5 bases). The ends were cut back, 6 bases at V and 1 base at J, with 9 bases in the middle. The CDR3 contains 13 residues. Germline V gene data show CDR1 as MNHEY and CDR2 as SVGAGI.